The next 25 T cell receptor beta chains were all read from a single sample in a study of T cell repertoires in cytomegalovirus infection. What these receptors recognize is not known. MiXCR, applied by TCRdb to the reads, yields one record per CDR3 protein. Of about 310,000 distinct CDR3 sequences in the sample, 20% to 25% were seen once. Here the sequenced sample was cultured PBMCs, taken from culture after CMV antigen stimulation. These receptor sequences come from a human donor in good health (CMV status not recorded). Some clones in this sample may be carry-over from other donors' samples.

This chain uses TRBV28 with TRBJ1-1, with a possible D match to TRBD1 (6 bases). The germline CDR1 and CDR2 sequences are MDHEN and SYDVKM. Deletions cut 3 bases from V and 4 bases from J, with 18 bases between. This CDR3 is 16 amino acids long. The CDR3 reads CASSFPSTGTFTEAFF. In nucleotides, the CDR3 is TGTGCCAGCAGTTTTCCCTCGACAGGTACTTTCACTGAAGCTTTCTTT.

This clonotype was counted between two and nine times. In DNA form, the CDR3 reads TGTGCCAGCAGTGATAGCGGCGGGAGCGAAGCCCGGGAGACCCAGTACTTC. It yields the protein CASSDSGGSEARETQYF. The chain employs TRBV12-3 or TRBV12-4 and TRBJ2-5, with 7 bases matching TRBD2. J gave up 5 bases and V 5 bases, and 17 bases lay outside the gene matches. The CDR3 spans 17 residues.

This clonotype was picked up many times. CDR3: CASSLALYGYTF. CDR3 DNA: TGTGCCAGCAGCTTAGCGCTCTATGGCTACACCTTC. V usage is TRBV7-9 and J usage is TRBJ1-2; D uncertain. Trimming shortened V by 0 bases and J by 4 bases, and 3 bases separated the two germline ends. The CDR3 sequence is 12 residues long. CDR1 and CDR2 from the germline V gene are SEHNR and FQNEAQ (reference sequence).

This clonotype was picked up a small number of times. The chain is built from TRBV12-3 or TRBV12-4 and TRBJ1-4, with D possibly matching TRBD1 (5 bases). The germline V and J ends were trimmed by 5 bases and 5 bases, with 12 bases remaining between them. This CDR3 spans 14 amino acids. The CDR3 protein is CASSPAAGNEKLFF. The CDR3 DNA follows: TGTGCCAGCAGTCCCGCGGCAGGGAATGAAAAACTGTTTTTT.

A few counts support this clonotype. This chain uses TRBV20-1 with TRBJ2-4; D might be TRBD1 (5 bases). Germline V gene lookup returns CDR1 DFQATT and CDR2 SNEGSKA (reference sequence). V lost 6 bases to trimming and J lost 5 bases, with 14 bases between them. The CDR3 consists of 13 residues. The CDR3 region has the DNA TGCAGTGCGCCCAAGGACACCGAAAACATTCAGTACTTC. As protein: CSAPKDTENIQYF.

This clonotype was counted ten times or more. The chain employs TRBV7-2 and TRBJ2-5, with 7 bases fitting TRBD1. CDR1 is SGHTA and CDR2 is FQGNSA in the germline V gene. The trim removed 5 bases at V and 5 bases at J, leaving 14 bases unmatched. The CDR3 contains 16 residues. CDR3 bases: TGTGCCAGCAGCCCAGATATAAGGGGGCTGGGCGAGACCCAGTACTTC. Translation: CASSPDIRGLGETQYF.

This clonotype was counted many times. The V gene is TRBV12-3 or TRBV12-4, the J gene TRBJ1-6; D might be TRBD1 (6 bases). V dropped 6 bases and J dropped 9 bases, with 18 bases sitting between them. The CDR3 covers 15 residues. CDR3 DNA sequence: TGTGCCAGCAGCAAGACTACAGGGTTGGGTTCACCCCTCCACTTT. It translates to CASSKTTGLGSPLHF.

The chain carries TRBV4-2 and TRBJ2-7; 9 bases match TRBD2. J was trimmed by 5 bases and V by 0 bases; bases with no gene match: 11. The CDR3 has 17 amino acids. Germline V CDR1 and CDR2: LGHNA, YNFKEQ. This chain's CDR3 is CASSQDLRGGRAHEQYF. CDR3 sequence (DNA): TGTGCCAGCAGCCAAGATCTAAGGGGCGGGAGGGCCCACGAGCAGTACTTC.

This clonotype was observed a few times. The CDR3 is CASSSTTENYGYTF. The CDR3 DNA is TGTGCCAGCAGCTCCACGACAGAAAACTATGGCTACACCTTC. V usage is TRBV7-9 and J usage is TRBJ1-2; D is perhaps TRBD1 (5 bases). Germline values: CDR1 SEHNR, CDR2 FQNEAQ (reference sequence). V lost 4 bases and J lost 2, with 11 bases in between. The CDR3 has 14 residues. The whole variable domain, remainder taken from reference TRBV7-9 and TRBJ1-2, is DTGVSQNPRHKITKRGQNVTFRCDPISEHNRLYWYRQTLGQGPEFLTYFQNEAQLEKSRLLSDRFSAERPKGSFSTLEIQRTEQGDSAMYLCASSSTTENYGYTFGSGTRLTVV.

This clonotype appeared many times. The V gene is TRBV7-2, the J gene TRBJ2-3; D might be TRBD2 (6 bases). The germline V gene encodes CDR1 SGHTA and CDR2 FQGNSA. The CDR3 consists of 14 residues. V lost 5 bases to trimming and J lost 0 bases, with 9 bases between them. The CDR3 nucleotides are TGTGCCAGCAGCCCCGGGACTAGCACAGATACGCAGTATTTT. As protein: CASSPGTSTDTQYF.

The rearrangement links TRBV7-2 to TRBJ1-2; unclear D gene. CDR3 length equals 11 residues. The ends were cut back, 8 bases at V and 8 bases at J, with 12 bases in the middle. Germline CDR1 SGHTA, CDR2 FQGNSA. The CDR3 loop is CASGLGLGYTF. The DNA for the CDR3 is TGTGCCAGCGGATTGGGGTTAGGCTACACCTTC.

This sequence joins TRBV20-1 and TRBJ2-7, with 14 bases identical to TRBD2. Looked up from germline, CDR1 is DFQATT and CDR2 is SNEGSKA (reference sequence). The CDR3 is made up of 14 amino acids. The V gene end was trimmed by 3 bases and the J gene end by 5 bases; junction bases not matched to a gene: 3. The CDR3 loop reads CSARGLAGVDEQYF. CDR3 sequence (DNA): TGCAGTGCTAGGGGACTAGCGGGAGTAGACGAGCAGTACTTC.

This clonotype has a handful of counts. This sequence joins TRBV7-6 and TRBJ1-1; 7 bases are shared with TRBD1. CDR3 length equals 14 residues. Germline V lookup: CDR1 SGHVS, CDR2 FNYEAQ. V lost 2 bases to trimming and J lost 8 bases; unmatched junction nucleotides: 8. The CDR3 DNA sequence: TGTGCCAGCAGCTTAAGTCGAGGGACAGCCGAAGCTTTCTTT. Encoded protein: CASSLSRGTAEAFF.

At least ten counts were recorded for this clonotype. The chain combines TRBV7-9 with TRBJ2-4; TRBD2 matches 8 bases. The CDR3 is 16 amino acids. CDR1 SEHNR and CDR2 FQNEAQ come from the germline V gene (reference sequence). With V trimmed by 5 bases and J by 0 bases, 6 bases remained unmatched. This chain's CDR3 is CASSRSGDLAKNIQYF. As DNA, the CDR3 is TGTGCCAGCAGCCGTAGCGGGGACCTAGCCAAAAACATTCAGTACTTC.

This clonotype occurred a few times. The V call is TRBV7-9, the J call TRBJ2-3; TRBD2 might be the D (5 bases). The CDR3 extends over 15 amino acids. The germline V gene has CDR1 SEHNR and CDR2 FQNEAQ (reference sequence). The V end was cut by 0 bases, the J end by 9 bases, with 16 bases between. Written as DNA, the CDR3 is TGTGCCAGCAGCTTAGCGCCGAACCGGGGTTCGACGCAGTATTTT. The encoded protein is CASSLAPNRGSTQYF.

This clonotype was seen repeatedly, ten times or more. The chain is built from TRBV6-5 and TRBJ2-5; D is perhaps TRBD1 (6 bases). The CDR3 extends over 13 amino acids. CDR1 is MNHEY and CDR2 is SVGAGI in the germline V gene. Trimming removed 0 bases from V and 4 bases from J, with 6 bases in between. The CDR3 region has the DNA TGTGCCAGCAGTTACTCAGGGGGAGAGACCCAGTACTTC. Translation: CASSYSGGETQYF.

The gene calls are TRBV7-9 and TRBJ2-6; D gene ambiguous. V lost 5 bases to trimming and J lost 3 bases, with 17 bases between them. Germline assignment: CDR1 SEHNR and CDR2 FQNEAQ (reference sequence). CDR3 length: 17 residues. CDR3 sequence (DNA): TGTGCCAGCAGCCTCCTTTCAGTGGCTATTGGGGCCAACGTCCTGACTTTC. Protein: CASSLLSVAIGANVLTF. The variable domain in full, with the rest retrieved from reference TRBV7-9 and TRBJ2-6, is DTGVSQNPRHKITKRGQNVTFRCDPISEHNRLYWYRQTLGQGPEFLTYFQNEAQLEKSRLLSDRFSAERPKGSFSTLEIQRTEQGDSAMYLCASSLLSVAIGANVLTFGAGSRLTVL.

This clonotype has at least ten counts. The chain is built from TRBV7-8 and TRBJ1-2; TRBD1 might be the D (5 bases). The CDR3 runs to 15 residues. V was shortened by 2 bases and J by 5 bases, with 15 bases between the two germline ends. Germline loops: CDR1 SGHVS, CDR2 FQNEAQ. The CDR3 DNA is TGTGCCAGCAGCTTACGAAGACAGATTTCATATGGCTACACCTTC. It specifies CASSLRRQISYGYTF.

In DNA form, the CDR3 reads TGTGCCAGCAGCTCGGGGAGTAACACCATATATTTT. Translation: CASSSGSNTIYF. V gene TRBV7-9 combines with J gene TRBJ1-3, with unresolved D. V was shortened by 4 bases and J by 7 bases, with 8 bases between the two germline ends. This CDR3 region has 12 residues. CDR1 and CDR2 from the germline V gene are SEHNR and FQNEAQ (reference sequence).

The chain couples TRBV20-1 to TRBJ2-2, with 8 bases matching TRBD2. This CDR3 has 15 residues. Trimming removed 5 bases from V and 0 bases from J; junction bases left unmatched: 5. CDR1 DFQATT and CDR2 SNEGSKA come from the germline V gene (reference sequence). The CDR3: CSAGAGEANTGELFF. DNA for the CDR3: TGCAGTGCTGGAGCGGGAGAGGCGAACACCGGGGAGCTGTTTTTT.

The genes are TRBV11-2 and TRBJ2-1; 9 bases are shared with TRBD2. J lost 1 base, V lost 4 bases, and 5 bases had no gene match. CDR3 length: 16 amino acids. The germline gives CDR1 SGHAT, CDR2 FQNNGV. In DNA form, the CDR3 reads TGTGCCAGCAGCTGGACTAGCGATGTATCCTACAATGAGCAGTTCTTC. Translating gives CASSWTSDVSYNEQFF.

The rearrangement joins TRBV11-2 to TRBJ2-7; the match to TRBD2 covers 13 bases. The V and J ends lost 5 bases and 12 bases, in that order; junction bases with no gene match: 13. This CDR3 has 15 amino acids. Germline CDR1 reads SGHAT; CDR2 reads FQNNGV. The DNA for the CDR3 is TGTGCCAGCAGCCCAGGGGTGTTGGGACTAGCGGGATGGTACGTC. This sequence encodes CASSPGVLGLAGWYV.

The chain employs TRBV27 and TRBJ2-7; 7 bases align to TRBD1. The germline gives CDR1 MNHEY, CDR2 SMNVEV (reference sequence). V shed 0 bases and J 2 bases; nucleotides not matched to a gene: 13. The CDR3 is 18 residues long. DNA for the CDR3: TGTGCCAGCAGTTTATCCCCCAGTATCCGGGACAGACCCTACGAGCAGTACTTC. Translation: CASSLSPSIRDRPYEQYF.

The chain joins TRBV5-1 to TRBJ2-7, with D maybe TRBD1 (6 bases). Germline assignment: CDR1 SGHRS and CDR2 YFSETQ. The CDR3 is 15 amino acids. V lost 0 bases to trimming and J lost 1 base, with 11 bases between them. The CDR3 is CASSLEGRGSYEQYF. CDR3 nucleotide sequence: TGCGCCAGCAGCTTGGAGGGCAGGGGTTCCTACGAGCAGTACTTC. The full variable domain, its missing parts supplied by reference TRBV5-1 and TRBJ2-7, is KAGVTQTPRYLIKTRGQQVTLSCSPISGHRSVSWYQQTPGQGLQFLFEYFSETQRNKGNFPGRFSGRQFSNSRSEMNVSTLELGDSALYLCASSLEGRGSYEQYFGPGTRLTVT.

In DNA, the CDR3 is TGTGCCAGCAGTTCCCGGGGGGTCGGGATCTACAATGAGCAGTTCTTC. Protein: CASSSRGVGIYNEQFF. V and J are TRBV12-3 or TRBV12-4 and TRBJ2-1, with 7 nucleotides matching TRBD2. This CDR3 contains 16 residues. Trimming took 4 bases from V and 3 from J; bases not matched to a gene: 9.